This T cell receptor beta chain was recorded in a study of CD8+ T cells in alopecia areata. Trimming took 5 bases from V and 8 from J; bases not matched to a gene: 1. The germline V gene encodes CDR1 SGHRS and CDR2 YFSETQ. This CDR3 has 11 amino acids. Investigators isolated RNA and reverse transcribed it into cDNA to act as the sequencing template. Here immunoSEQ multiplex PCR was the method, and the copy in TCRdb shows in-frame clones only, minus some. The sample gives 100,000 to 150,000 clones, approximately 49% of which show up once; roughly a sixth is in the top ten. This sequence joins TRBV5-1 and TRBJ1-2; 9 bases agree with TRBD1. The receptor comes from a human donor with alopecia areata. The sample here was CD8+ T cells sorted from blood, taken at week 0. This CDR3 reads CASRQGAGYTF. The CDR3 nucleotides are TGCGCCAGCAGACAGGGGGCCGGCTACACCTTC.